The rows below give T cell receptor beta chains drawn from one sample of a study of blood T cell repertoires in COVID-19. Only in-frame clones appear in the TCRdb table, and some are missing; sequencing was by immunoSEQ multiplex PCR. This sample carries around 330,000 clones, around 91% of them seen once, and the ten largest clones take about 9.5%. Source material: PBMCs or T cells enriched from blood (not recorded which). These receptors were obtained from a middle-aged woman who had recovered from COVID-19. Each CDR3 is given with its conserved first and last residue. A D gene is named only where the DNA matches it firmly. Size values are once, few and many counts, or a class for expanded clones, and some rows have none.

TRBV7-6	.	.	TRBJ2-7	CASSLGQNYEQYF	TGTGCCAGCAGCTTGGGACAAAACTACGAGCAGTACTTC
TRBV29-1	.	.	TRBJ2-7	CSVEDTLGETYEQYF	TGCAGCGTTGAAGATACCCTCGGGGAAACCTACGAGCAGTACTTC
TRBV6-2/TRBV6-3	TRBD1	.	TRBJ2-5	CASSYWRTGLLVETQYF	TGTGCCAGCAGTTACTGGAGGACAGGTTTGCTGGTCGAGACCCAGTACTTC
TRBV6-2/TRBV6-3	.	.	TRBJ2-5	CASSYLLSREDQETQYF	TGTGCCAGCAGTTACCTTCTTAGTAGGGAGGACCAAGAGACCCAGTACTTC
TRBV3-1/TRBV3-2	TRBD2	.	TRBJ2-2	CASSQFGAGGGELFF	TGTGCCAGCAGCCAATTCGGAGCGGGGGGCGGGGAGCTGTTTTTT
TRBV12-3/TRBV12-4	.	.	TRBJ1-2	CASSRQVSDGYTF	TGTGCCAGCAGCCGACAGGTCAGCGATGGCTACACCTTC
TRBV7-3	.	.	TRBJ1-6	CASSPDREGRASYNSPLHF	TGTGCCAGCAGCCCCGATCGGGAGGGGAGGGCATCCTATAATTCACCCCTCCACTTT
TRBV28	.	.	TRBJ1-2	CASIDGGTNNYGYTF	TGTGCCAGCATCGACGGGGGGACAAATAACTATGGCTACACCTTC
TRBV12-5	TRBD2	once	TRBJ2-1	CASGLNDGLAGTEQFF	TGTGCTAGTGGTTTGAACGACGGACTAGCGGGAACTGAGCAGTTCTTC
TRBV6-6	TRBD2	few	TRBJ2-1	CASSPDGLAGGRHNEQFF	TGTGCCAGCAGTCCCGACGGACTAGCGGGGGGGCGCCACAATGAGCAGTTCTTC
TRBV7-3	TRBD1	.	TRBJ1-2	CASSPMPQGAEGYTF	TGTGCCAGCAGCCCCATGCCACAGGGGGCCGAGGGCTACACCTTC
TRBV3-1/TRBV3-2	.	.	TRBJ1-4	CASSHPGVPNEKLFF	TGTGCCAGCAGCCACCCCGGGGTGCCTAATGAAAAACTGTTTTTT
TRBV5-8	TRBD1	.	TRBJ1-1	CASSLGDRGRRNTEAFF	TGTGCCAGCAGCTTGGGGGACAGGGGGCGTCGGAACACTGAAGCTTTCTTT
TRBV6-5	.	.	TRBJ1-2	CASSYSAPGAYGYTF	TGTGCCAGCAGTTACTCGGCCCCAGGGGCCTATGGCTACACCTTC
TRBV5-3	TRBD1	once	TRBJ1-1	CARSLDTDRGNTEAFF	TGTGCCAGAAGCTTGGATACCGACAGGGGGAACACTGAAGCTTTCTTT
TRBV28	.	once	TRBJ2-6	CASSLSGTQSGANVLTF	TGTGCCAGCAGTTTATCAGGCACCCAGTCTGGGGCCAACGTCCTGACTTTC
TRBV7-2	TRBD2	.	TRBJ2-3	CASSLESGRSTDTQYF	TGTGCCAGCAGCTTAGAAAGCGGGAGGTCGACAGATACGCAGTATTTT
TRBV18	.	once	TRBJ1-2	CASSPSLEDTYGYTF	TGTGCCAGCTCACCATCATTGGAGGATACCTATGGCTACACCTTC
TRBV4-3	.	.	TRBJ2-5	CASSQGGTAGETQYF	TGCGCCAGCAGCCAAGGGGGGACTGCGGGGGAGACCCAGTACTTC
TRBV3-1/TRBV3-2	.	.	TRBJ2-5	CASSQDYRDPPWETQYF	TGTGCCAGCAGCCAAGACTATCGGGATCCGCCTTGGGAGACCCAGTACTTC
TRBV2	TRBD1	.	TRBJ1-4	CATEGGSSQGLFF	TGTGCCACCGAAGGGGGCAGTTCCCAAGGGCTGTTTTTT
TRBV7-2	.	few	TRBJ1-6	CASSLVRHSPLHF	TGTGCCAGCAGCTTAGTGCGGCATTCACCCCTCCACTTT
TRBV28	TRBD1	.	TRBJ1-2	CASQDRGLWGGYTF	TGTGCCAGCCAGGACAGGGGCCTATGGGGGGGCTACACCTTC
TRBV5-1	TRBD2	.	TRBJ2-3	CASSFGGSSTDTQYF	TGCGCCAGCAGCTTCGGCGGGAGCAGCACAGATACGCAGTATTTT
TRBV3-1/TRBV3-2	.	.	TRBJ2-1	CASSQDAGIVSNEQFF	TGTGCCAGCAGCCAAGATGCGGGAATAGTTAGTAATGAGCAGTTCTTC
TRBV15	.	.	TRBJ2-3	CATSRGGDTQYF	TGTGCCACCAGCAGAGGAGGGGATACGCAGTATTTT
TRBV7-2	TRBD2	.	TRBJ2-1	CASSFRTSGPSSYNEQFF	TGTGCCAGCAGCTTTCGGACTAGCGGACCGAGCTCCTACAATGAGCAGTTCTTC
TRBV7-2	.	.	TRBJ2-3	CASSSLVGGDTQYF	TGTGCCAGCAGCAGCTTAGTAGGAGGGGATACGCAGTATTTT
TRBV3-1/TRBV3-2	.	.	TRBJ1-2	CASSHRGGGNYGYTF	TGTGCCAGCAGCCACCGAGGGGGGGGGAACTATGGCTACACCTTC
TRBV30	.	.	TRBJ2-5	CAWSVNGETQYF	TGTGCCTGGAGTGTAAACGGGGAGACCCAGTACTTC
TRBV5-1	TRBD1	.	TRBJ2-7	CASSHTGTGSYEQYF	TGCGCCAGCAGCCATACCGGGACAGGGAGCTACGAGCAGTACTTC
TRBV7-3	.	.	TRBJ2-1	CASSPEPYNEQFF	TGTGCCAGCAGCCCCGAGCCTTACAATGAGCAGTTCTTC
TRBV18	.	.	TRBJ1-1	CASSLGAMGGNTEAFF	TGTGCCAGCTCACTTGGAGCAATGGGGGGTAACACTGAAGCTTTCTTT
TRBV4-3	.	.	TRBJ2-7	CASSQDFAGPSYEQYF	TGCGCCAGCAGCCAAGATTTTGCGGGTCCCTCCTACGAGCAGTACTTC
TRBV28	TRBD1	.	TRBJ2-7	CASRGLQGPSYEQYF	TGTGCCAGCAGGGGGTTACAGGGGCCCAGCTACGAGCAGTACTTC
TRBV19	TRBD2	.	TRBJ2-1	CASKETSGSHYEQFF	TGTGCCAGTAAAGAGACTAGCGGGAGTCATTATGAGCAGTTCTTC
TRBV6-1	.	.	TRBJ1-4	CASSDSREENEKLFF	TGTGCCAGCAGTGATTCCAGAGAGGAGAATGAAAAACTGTTTTTT
TRBV4-3	.	.	TRBJ2-1	CASSQDHRSSYNEQFF	TGCGCCAGCAGCCAAGATCACCGGAGCTCCTACAATGAGCAGTTCTTC
TRBV9	TRBD2	.	TRBJ2-2	CASSVEGLAVTGELFF	TGTGCCAGCAGCGTAGAAGGACTAGCGGTAACCGGGGAGCTGTTTTTT
TRBV7-9	.	.	TRBJ2-5	CASSDGQGGGYQETQYF	TGTGCCAGCAGCGATGGACAGGGAGGGGGGTACCAAGAGACCCAGTACTTC
TRBV5-1	TRBD2	.	TRBJ2-3	CASRKLAGGLADTQYF	TGCGCCAGCAGAAAACTAGCGGGGGGCCTCGCAGATACGCAGTATTTT
TRBV5-4	TRBD1	.	TRBJ2-5	CASSLETGAVETQYF	TGTGCCAGCAGCTTGGAGACAGGGGCGGTAGAGACCCAGTACTTC
TRBV9	TRBD1	.	TRBJ1-2	CASSVAEGAYGYTF	TGTGCCAGCAGCGTAGCTGAGGGGGCATATGGCTACACCTTC
TRBV7-9	.	.	TRBJ1-3	CASSPRRAGNTIYF	TGTGCCAGCAGCCCGCGCAGGGCTGGAAACACCATATATTTT
TRBV18	TRBD1	.	TRBJ1-5	CASSPVDRVRDQPQHF	TGTGCCAGCTCACCGGTCGACAGGGTACGGGATCAGCCCCAGCATTTT
TRBV5-1	.	.	TRBJ2-2	CASSSAGANTGELFF	TGCGCCAGCAGCTCGGCGGGGGCAAACACCGGGGAGCTGTTTTTT